The 11 T cell receptor beta chains in this list originate from one sample, sequenced in a study of OX40 agonist ivuxolimab in advanced cancers. Libraries were prepared by immunoSEQ multiplex PCR; TCRdb keeps only in-frame clonotypes and omits some of them. Of about 79,000 clones listed, approximately 81% were seen once; the top ten hold 4% to 6%. Sequences were derived from CD4+ or CD8+ T cells sorted from blood, sampled in a trial of the OX40 agonist ivuxolimab. Every receptor here comes from an adult with an advanced solid tumor such as melanoma, head and neck, liver or kidney cancer.

The chain is built from TRBV5-6 and TRBJ1-1; tentative D call: TRBD1 (5 bases). This CDR3 comprises 17 residues. The germline V and J ends were trimmed by 5 bases and 4 bases, with 24 bases remaining between them. CDR1 is SGHDT and CDR2 is YYEEEE in the germline V gene. The CDR3 is CASSPPARGSKSTEAFF. CDR3 DNA: TGTGCCAGCAGTCCACCCGCACGGGGGTCGAAGTCCACTGAAGCTTTCTTT.

There are a few counts of this clone. The V gene is TRBV7-6, the J gene TRBJ2-7, with D unresolved. Germline V CDR1 and CDR2: SGHVS, FNYEAQ. The V and J ends lost 8 bases and 0 bases respectively, with 11 bases between them. The CDR3 sequence is 13 residues long. The CDR3 here is CASRGLSSYEQYF. CDR3 DNA: TGTGCCAGCCGAGGCTTGAGCTCCTACGAGCAGTACTTC.

In this sample, this clone turned up a few times. The chain is built from TRBV11-1 and TRBJ2-7; perhaps TRBD2 as D (6 bases). V gave up 8 bases and J gave up 3 bases, with 17 bases separating them. The CDR3 covers 14 residues. Germline-derived CDR1 and CDR2 are SGHAT and FQDESV (reference sequence). CDR3 coding DNA: TGTGCCAGCGCCAGAGGGATCGGGGGCTACGAGCAGTACTTC. This codes for CASARGIGGYEQYF.

The chain combines TRBV6-5 with TRBJ1-6, with D possibly matching TRBD1 (6 bases). CDR3 length equals 16 residues. V dropped 0 bases and J dropped 5 bases, with 11 bases sitting between them. The germline V gene has CDR1 MNHEY and CDR2 SVGAGI. Written as DNA, the CDR3 is TGTGCCAGCAGTTACTCGGGGACACTTCATAATTCACCCCTCCACTTT. Translating gives CASSYSGTLHNSPLHF.

The table lists this clone with a count of one. The chain has TRBV6-6 and TRBJ2-5, with 8 nucleotides matching TRBD1. The V segment lost 6 bases and the J segment 3 bases; nucleotides outside the gene matches: 9. The CDR3 runs 15 residues. Germline V lookup: CDR1 MNHNY, CDR2 SVGAGI (reference sequence). The CDR3 nucleotides read TGTGCCAGCAGACCCGGACAGGGCGGGGAAGAGACCCAGTACTTC. This gives the protein CASRPGQGGEETQYF.

This chain uses TRBV19 with TRBJ1-4; unclear D gene. CDR1 and CDR2 from the germline V gene are LNHDA and SQIVND (reference sequence). This CDR3 contains 14 residues. Deletions cut 2 bases from V and 0 bases from J, with 4 bases between. CDR3 region: CASSISPTNEKLFF. DNA for the CDR3: TGTGCCAGTAGTATAAGTCCAACTAATGAAAAACTGTTTTTT.

CDR3 in DNA: TGTGCCAGCAGGAAGGAGGGGGGCATGAACACTGAAGCTTTCTTT. Its translation is CASRKEGGMNTEAFF. The chain combines TRBV6-4 with TRBJ1-1; tentatively, D is TRBD1 (6 bases). Between the trimmed V and J ends, which lost 6 bases and 0 bases, there was a span of 14 bases. CDR1 and CDR2 (germline): MRHNA, SNTAGT. This CDR3 is 15 amino acids long.

The chain couples TRBV6-6 to TRBJ2-7; D is uncertain. V lost 2 bases, J lost 6 bases, and 11 bases lay in between. The CDR3 consists of 13 residues. Germline-derived CDR1 and CDR2 are MNHNY and SVGAGI (reference sequence). The CDR3: CASSYDKSTEQYF. CDR3 sequence (DNA): TGTGCCAGCAGTTACGATAAGTCAACCGAGCAGTACTTC.

The rearrangement joins TRBV2 to TRBJ2-3; TRBD1 is a possible D gene (5 bases). Deletions cut 6 bases from V and 2 bases from J, with 12 bases between. The V gene's germline CDR1 is SNHLY and CDR2 FYNNEI. The CDR3 totals 14 residues. The DNA for the CDR3 is TGTGCCAGCAGCTTGACAGACGTCACAGATACGCAGTATTTT. This translates into CASSLTDVTDTQYF.

The V and J genes are TRBV7-2 and TRBJ2-2; 9 bases match TRBD2. The CDR3 runs to 16 residues. The trim removed 3 bases at V and 4 bases at J, leaving 6 bases unmatched. Germline V lookup: CDR1 SGHTA, CDR2 FQGNSA. The CDR3 DNA reads as TGTGCCAGCAGCTTTAGCGGGAGCGCGGGCACCGGGGAGCTGTTTTTT. It codes for CASSFSGSAGTGELFF.

The chain links TRBV6-5 to TRBJ1-2; 7 bases are a match to TRBD1. The CDR3 contains 13 residues. J gave up 6 bases and V 4 bases, and 5 bases lay outside the gene matches. Germline V gene sequence: CDR1 MNHEY, CDR2 SVGAGI. CDR3 loop: CASSFRGSDGYTF. CDR3 sequence (DNA): TGTGCCAGCAGTTTCAGGGGGTCTGATGGCTACACCTTC.